The 11 T cell receptor beta chains listed next were all sequenced from one sample in a study of technical replicates of blood from several donors. Generated by immunoSEQ multiplex PCR, the TCRdb table keeps only in-frame clones and is missing some. Here the sample spans approximately 76,000 clones, 90% to 95% being singletons. Source material: T cells isolated from PBMCs. These receptors came from a human donor in good health.

The chain uses TRBV7-6 and TRBJ2-7; D is ambiguous. V dropped 5 bases and J dropped 1 base, with 18 bases sitting between them. Germline V gene lookup returns CDR1 SGHVS and CDR2 FNYEAQ. CDR3 size: 16 residues. CDR3 nucleotides: TGTGCCAGCAGCCCAAATAGACAAATGGGTTCCTACGAGCAGTACTTC. Translated, it gives CASSPNRQMGSYEQYF.

The chain links TRBV4-2 to TRBJ2-7, with 11 bases that match TRBD2. The ends lost 1 base at V and 0 bases at J; junction bases unmatched: 2. Per the germline V gene, CDR1 is LGHNA and CDR2 is YNFKEQ. The CDR3 is 16 amino acids. CDR3 sequence (DNA): TGTGCCAGCAGCCAAGCCCTAGCGGGAGGCTCCTACGAGCAGTACTTC. Encoded protein: CASSQALAGGSYEQYF.

The CDR3 sequence: CASSGGVGVGTQYF. The DNA for the CDR3 is TGTGCCAGCAGTGGGGGGGTTGGCGTAGGGACCCAGTACTTC. The V call is TRBV2, the J call TRBJ2-5; D is possibly TRBD2 (6 bases). V lost 4 bases and J 7 bases, leaving 16 bases between the germline ends. Per germline, CDR1 SNHLY and CDR2 FYNNEI. The CDR3 spans 14 residues.

The rearrangement uses TRBV6-9 and TRBJ2-7, with D possibly being TRBD2 (7 bases). CDR3 length: 22 residues. Germline V gene lookup returns CDR1 MNHGY and CDR2 SVAAGI. Trimming removed 0 bases at V and 4 bases at J, with 34 bases between. The CDR3 sequence: CASSYSVGGGFLMQPAVYEQYF. CDR3 sequence (DNA): TGTGCCAGCAGTTATTCTGTAGGGGGGGGGTTTTTAATGCAGCCCGCCGTTTACGAGCAGTACTTC.

This chain joins TRBV28 and TRBJ2-7, with 7 bases aligning to TRBD1. This CDR3 is 13 amino acids long. The V gene's germline CDR1 is MDHEN and CDR2 SYDVKM. V lost 7 bases to trimming and J lost 4 bases; unmatched junction nucleotides: 7. The CDR3 region is CASTGTEYYEQYF. CDR3 sequence (DNA): TGTGCCAGCACCGGGACAGAGTATTACGAGCAGTACTTC.

This chain joins TRBV9 and TRBJ1-1, with no clear D. V lost 10 bases and J lost 0, with 16 bases in between. The CDR3 runs to 14 residues. CDR1 SGDLS and CDR2 YYNGEE come from the germline V gene. The CDR3 here is CASNVDAMNTEAFF. The CDR3 bases are TGTGCCTCTAACGTTGATGCTATGAACACTGAAGCTTTCTTT.

This chain joins TRBV6-5 and TRBJ2-7; 7 bases align to TRBD1. V was pared by 2 bases and J by 5 bases, with 9 bases of the junction left unmatched. Per the germline V gene, CDR1 is MNHEY and CDR2 is SVGAGI. The CDR3 extends over 15 amino acids. In nucleotides, the CDR3 is TGTGCCAGCAGTTACAGGGGGCCATTCGCTGACGAGCAGTACTTC. This codes for CASSYRGPFADEQYF.

The chain couples TRBV5-1 to TRBJ2-5, with TRBD1 as a possible D gene (5 bases). The ends were cut back, 0 bases at V and 0 bases at J, with 6 bases in the middle. Germline CDR1 is SGHRS and CDR2 is YFSETQ. The CDR3 covers 14 residues. CDR3 amino acids: CASSLEGNQETQYF. The DNA of the CDR3 is TGCGCCAGCAGCTTGGAGGGGAACCAAGAGACCCAGTACTTC.

This sequence joins TRBV6-5 and TRBJ1-2, with D possibly TRBD1 on 5 matching bases. With 5 bases removed from V and 7 bases from J, the gap between germline ends came to 14 bases. Per germline, CDR1 MNHEY and CDR2 SVGAGI. This CDR3 contains 13 residues. CDR3 in amino acids: CASSPRQYSGYTF. In nucleotides, the CDR3 is TGTGCCAGCAGTCCGAGACAGTACTCTGGCTACACCTTC.

This clone came up once. This sample also contains other DNA sequences that code for the same CDR3. The chain recombines TRBV5-1 with TRBJ2-6; possible D gene TRBD2, 5 bases. CDR1 and CDR2 (germline): SGHRS, YFSETQ. Trimming took 1 base from V and 2 from J, leaving 7 bases between them. The CDR3 extends over 15 amino acids. The CDR3 region has the DNA TGCGCCAGCAGCTTGACCGGGACTGGGGCCAACGTCCTGACTTTC. Protein: CASSLTGTGANVLTF.

This chain links TRBV27 with TRBJ2-7; the match to TRBD1 covers 9 bases. The CDR3 spans 14 residues. V dropped 4 bases and J dropped 2; count of bases not matched to a gene: 3. The germline gives CDR1 MNHEY, CDR2 SMNVEV (reference sequence). The CDR3 loop reads CASSYRGLAYEQYF. CDR3 sequence (DNA): TGTGCCAGCAGTTACAGGGGGCTCGCCTACGAGCAGTACTTC.